The subject of this entry is one TCR beta chain. In its sample, this clonotype was seen many times. Which antigen it targets is not known. The sample holds no much larger clone one base away, and base qualities are not on file. The iRepertoire nested amplicon-rescue multiplex PCR (arm-PCR) platform was used to amplify TCR alpha and beta CDR3 regions from RNA. One-step reverse transcription and amplification used roughly 100-450 ng of tissue mRNA or PBMC total RNA as input. Following bead purification, Illumina adapters were added by a secondary multiplex PCR, and the libraries were gel-purified between 200 and 400 bp. Internal 6-nucleotide barcodes were carried by the libraries and were used for demultiplexing. Sequencing of libraries was performed on an Illumina MiSeq with 2x220 or 2x250 nucleotide paired-end reads. As for how the authors treated the data: Paired reads were merged with FLASH 1.2.11 and aligned to the GRCh37 human genome with BWA-MEM before extracting TRA and TRB reads. V and J assignment used an IMGT-derived reference of cassette sequences and CDR3 motifs that included pseudogenes. Reads were translated in three frames, and productive CDR3s were defined as those with a C...FGXG motif and no stop codons. Unique combinations of V-J cassette pair and CDR3 amino acid sequence were defined as clonotypes. Filtering of reads was based on Hamming distance, with the threshold set by the sequence error rate of each sample in mapped regions. TCRdb reran the public reads through fastp at Q25 and MiXCR, keeping productive beta chains. For every CDR3 protein sequence, its rows merge into one entry that carries the most common genes and DNA. The V and J calls reflect TCRdb's pipeline rather than the authors' work. This sample is represented by fewer than 200,000 distinct CDR3 sequences; approximately 30% of them were singletons. The ten largest clonotypes hold 20% of the sample.

From a lookup of the germline V gene (reference sequence), CDR1 and CDR2 are MNHNY and SVGAGI. From the cysteine through the phenylalanine, the CDR3 covers 15 amino acids. The kept DNA is CDR3 alone, 45 bases in frame from the first base. V sheds 0 bases and J sheds 4 bases, leaving 11 bases between their ends. The sample originates from a study of glioma-infiltrating T cells (dated by TCRdb to about 2016). Regarding the complete study: Glioma tissue, non-neoplastic brain tissue and matched peripheral blood mononuclear cells were used as sources from which TCR alpha- and beta-chain repertoires were sequenced. To measure divergence between tissue and blood T-cell populations, each tissue-infiltrating repertoire was compared with the peripheral blood repertoire of the same patient. The paired cohort was made up of three low-grade glioma patients, about 8 primary glioblastoma patients and three non-glioma patients who contributed non-neoplastic brain tissue. Summary of the overall study and its limitations: VJ-independent divergence between tissue and blood was below expectation in non-neoplastic patients but above expectation in all gliomas, especially low-grade gliomas. Small numbers underpinned the group comparisons: roughly eight glioblastoma patients, three low-grade glioma patients and three non-neoplastic patients. Tissue and blood shared very few CDR3 sequences, a result attributed to high CDR3 diversity and limited sampling.

The sample taken for sequencing was glioma tissue, nonneoplastic brain tissue, or PBMCs (not recorded which). Recombination linked TRBV6-6 to TRBJ2-3; matching of 5 bases hints at TRBD2 as the D gene. The clonotype originates from a human donor with low-grade glioma or glioblastoma, undergoing nonglioma brain surgery, or in good health (not recorded which). For the CDR3, the sequence is CASSYSRAGADTQYF. The nucleotide sequence is TGTGCCAGCAGTTACTCTAGGGCGGGCGCAGATACGCAGTATTTT.